The rows below give T cell receptor beta chains drawn from one sample of a study of naive and memory T cell subsets. MiXCR, run by TCRdb on the UMI-ligation and nested PCR reads, gives a single entry per CDR3 protein. The profile covers roughly 100,000 distinct CDR3 sequences, with more than 12% appearing a single time and approximately 2.8% taken by the ten largest. Source material: naive CD8+ T cells from blood. Every receptor here comes from a human donor in good health. Both conserved end residues are part of each CDR3. Each record gives: clone size, J gene, V gene, D gene, CDR3 protein, CDR3 DNA. The D gene is left open where the match is weak. Only some rows state a clone size, as once, few, many or a class for expanded clones.

-	TRBJ1-2	TRBV15	TRBD1	CATSDRDRVYGYTF	TGTGCCACCAGCGACCGGGACAGGGTCTATGGCTACACCTTC
few	TRBJ1-1	TRBV12-3/TRBV12-4	-	CASSPTQGNTEAFF	TGTGCCAGCAGCCCCACCCAGGGGAACACTGAAGCTTTCTTT
few	TRBJ2-1	TRBV28	-	CASWTGTLYSYNEQFF	TGTGCCAGCTGGACCGGGACACTATACTCCTACAATGAGCAGTTCTTC
-	TRBJ2-2	TRBV4-3	TRBD1	CASSQIFPGTGNTGELFF	TGCGCCAGCAGCCAAATATTCCCCGGGACAGGGAACACCGGGGAGCTGTTTTTT
many	TRBJ2-1	TRBV27	-	CASSLGSFNEQFF	TGTGCCAGCAGTTTGGGGTCTTTCAATGAGCAGTTCTTC
-	TRBJ2-7	TRBV28	TRBD2	CASSFQRGSYEQYF	TGTGCCAGCAGTTTTCAGCGGGGATCCTACGAGCAGTACTTC
many	TRBJ2-1	TRBV7-9	-	CASSTSGPPGNEQFF	TGTGCCAGCAGCACTTCAGGGCCCCCGGGGAATGAGCAGTTCTTC
few	TRBJ2-3	TRBV9	-	CASSPIQADTQYF	TGTGCCAGCAGCCCGATTCAGGCAGATACGCAGTATTTT
-	TRBJ2-3	TRBV24-1	TRBD2	CATSDIRLAGGKDTQYF	TGTGCCACCAGTGACATTAGACTAGCGGGAGGAAAAGATACGCAGTATTTT
-	TRBJ2-2	TRBV25-1	-	CASSGSRDVVWGEVNTGELFF	TGTGCCAGCAGTGGGAGTCGGGACGTTGTGTGGGGCGAGGTTAACACCGGGGAGCTGTTTTTT
few	TRBJ1-6	TRBV27	-	CASRRTRSSYNSPLHF	TGTGCCAGTCGGCGGACAAGGAGCTCCTATAATTCACCCCTCCACTTT
-	TRBJ1-1	TRBV9	-	CASSVGLSNTEAFF	TGTGCCAGCAGCGTAGGATTGTCGAACACTGAAGCTTTCTTT
-	TRBJ2-5	TRBV6-5	-	CAAGQVETQYF	TGTGCCGCCGGACAAGTCGAGACCCAGTACTTC
-	TRBJ1-1	TRBV27	-	CASSPLGYTEAFF	TGTGCCAGCAGTCCCCTAGGCTACACTGAAGCTTTCTTT
many	TRBJ2-1	TRBV18	-	CASSLRDKLYNEQFF	TGTGCCAGCTCCCTCCGGGACAAACTGTACAATGAGCAGTTCTTC
few	TRBJ1-2	TRBV12-3/TRBV12-4	TRBD1	CASSYRGPYGYTF	TGTGCCAGCAGTTACAGGGGTCCCTATGGCTACACCTTC
-	TRBJ2-3	TRBV10-3	-	CAISERTPPPNTQYF	TGTGCCATCAGCGAACGGACGCCACCACCAAATACGCAGTATTTT
few	TRBJ2-7	TRBV4-2	TRBD2	CASSPQPGTSGSYEQYF	TGTGCCAGCAGCCCTCAACCAGGGACTAGCGGCTCCTACGAGCAGTACTTC
-	TRBJ1-5	TRBV7-6	TRBD1	CASSSWDREYSNQPQHF	TGTGCCAGCAGCTCCTGGGACAGGGAGTACAGCAATCAGCCCCAGCATTTT
few	TRBJ2-1	TRBV29-1	-	CSPRRVDSNEQFF	TGCAGCCCCCGTCGTGTGGACTCCAATGAGCAGTTCTTC
few	TRBJ2-3	TRBV27	-	CASSAGDTDTQYF	TGTGCCAGTTCGGCTGGGGACACAGATACGCAGTATTTT
many	TRBJ2-7	TRBV27	-	CATHSASEQYF	TGTGCCACCCACTCGGCGTCCGAGCAGTACTTC
many	TRBJ2-1	TRBV4-3	-	CASSQPHDPYNEQFF	TGCGCCAGCAGCCAACCCCATGACCCTTACAATGAGCAGTTCTTC
few	TRBJ1-1	TRBV28	-	CASSPGETEAFF	TGTGCCAGCAGTCCAGGGGAGACTGAAGCTTTCTTT
few	TRBJ2-3	TRBV7-9	-	CASSSVGGADTQYF	TGTGCCAGCAGCTCCGTGGGGGGTGCAGATACGCAGTATTTT
few	TRBJ1-2	TRBV2	-	CASSDGDGTPNYGYTF	TGTGCCAGCAGTGATGGAGACGGGACCCCTAACTATGGCTACACCTTC
few	TRBJ2-2	TRBV6-2/TRBV6-3	-	CVSSYGTNALMNTGELFF	TGTGTCAGCAGTTACGGGACCAACGCCCTAATGAACACCGGGGAGCTGTTTTTT
-	TRBJ1-5	TRBV2	-	CASSDGSGDQPQHF	TGTGCCAGCAGTGATGGGTCCGGGGATCAGCCCCAGCATTTT
many	TRBJ2-7	TRBV4-3	-	CASSQGKDAYEQYF	TGCGCCAGCAGCCAAGGAAAGGACGCATACGAGCAGTACTTC
few	TRBJ2-5	TRBV12-3/TRBV12-4	-	CASSLGGRLTQETQYF	TGTGCCAGCAGTTTAGGTGGCAGACTTACTCAAGAGACCCAGTACTTC
many	TRBJ2-3	TRBV10-3	-	CAISESLEADTQYF	TGTGCCATCAGTGAGTCGTTGGAGGCAGATACGCAGTATTTT
few	TRBJ2-1	TRBV12-5	TRBD2	CASGLVGIAGGEYRREQFF	TGTGCTAGTGGTTTGGTGGGAATAGCGGGAGGGGAGTATCGACGGGAGCAGTTCTTC
many	TRBJ1-5	TRBV24-1	-	CATSDHSNQPQHF	TGTGCCACCAGTGATCATAGCAATCAGCCCCAGCATTTT
few	TRBJ2-3	TRBV4-3	-	CASSQADSSGDTQYF	TGCGCCAGCAGCCAGGCGGATTCGTCTGGCGATACGCAGTATTTT
few	TRBJ2-1	TRBV6-5	TRBD2	CASSYYRAGLSYNEQFF	TGTGCCAGCAGTTATTACAGAGCGGGGCTCTCCTACAATGAGCAGTTCTTC
many	TRBJ1-1	TRBV3-1	-	CASSQRGSEAFF	TGTGCCAGCAGCCAACGGGGAAGTGAAGCTTTCTTT
many	TRBJ1-1	TRBV29-1	-	CSVEQENTEAFF	TGCAGCGTTGAACAGGAAAACACTGAAGCTTTCTTT
few	TRBJ2-1	TRBV12-3/TRBV12-4	-	CASSGVSSYNEQFF	TGTGCCAGCAGCGGGGTGAGCTCCTACAATGAGCAGTTCTTC
-	TRBJ2-5	TRBV6-6	-	CASSYTTNRAGETQYF	TGTGCCAGCAGTTACACCACTAACAGGGCTGGGGAGACCCAGTACTTC
-	TRBJ2-1	TRBV25-1	-	CASSEYIDEQFF	TGTGCCAGCAGTGAATATATCGATGAGCAGTTCTTC
-	TRBJ2-7	TRBV27	TRBD2	CASSLIVGGSYEQYF	TGTGCCAGCAGTTTAATCGTTGGCGGGAGCTACGAGCAGTACTTC
few	TRBJ2-5	TRBV7-2	TRBD1	CASSIGQGLRETQYF	TGTGCCAGCAGCATCGGACAGGGTTTGCGAGAGACCCAGTACTTC
-	TRBJ1-1	TRBV7-9	TRBD1	CASSFPGQGYETEAFF	TGTGCCAGCAGCTTTCCCGGACAGGGGTATGAAACTGAAGCTTTCTTT
-	TRBJ1-1	TRBV11-2	-	CASSIGRTAGNTEAFF	TGTGCCAGCAGCATAGGACGGACGGCGGGGAACACTGAAGCTTTCTTT
-	TRBJ2-6	TRBV7-9	-	CASSSYGANVLTF	TGTGCCAGCAGCTCCTACGGGGCCAACGTCCTGACTTTC